These 25 T cell receptor beta chains were sequenced from one sample in a study of T cells after yellow fever vaccination. Each CDR3 protein is one row after TCRdb ran MiXCR on the 5' RACE reads. The sample carries more than 90,000 distinct CDR3 sequences, about 7.8% recorded once. The starting material was CD4+ T cells sorted from PBMCs, obtained approximately 47 days after the first yellow fever vaccination. These receptor sequences come from a young man who received the YFV17D yellow fever vaccine.

This clonotype was counted many times. The chain recombines TRBV28 with TRBJ1-2; D uncertain. V was shortened by 7 bases and J by 7 bases, with 22 bases between the two germline ends. The V gene's germline CDR1 is MDHEN and CDR2 SYDVKM. The CDR3 is 15 amino acids. This CDR3 is CASTLGSFAVGGYTF. The CDR3 DNA sequence: TGTGCCAGCACCTTAGGTAGTTTCGCGGTGGGTGGCTACACCTTC.

This clonotype was recorded at least ten times. The J gene is TRBJ2-3, the V gene TRBV20-1; no reliable D call. Trimming took 3 bases from V and 3 from J, leaving 7 bases between them. This CDR3 is built from 12 residues. Looked up from germline, CDR1 is DFQATT and CDR2 is SNEGSKA (reference sequence). Here the CDR3 reads CSASYETDTQYF. For the CDR3, the DNA is TGCAGTGCTAGTTACGAGACAGATACGCAGTATTTT.

The chain links TRBV14 to TRBJ2-7, with D hard to call. CDR3 length equals 14 residues. V lost 3 bases, J lost 4 bases, and 13 bases lay in between. Germline loops: CDR1 SGHDN, CDR2 FVKESK. Here the CDR3 DNA reads TGTGCCAGCAGCCAGGGTAAAGGGATATACGAGCAGTACGTC. Translation: CASSQGKGIYEQYV.

This clonotype was seen ten or more times. This chain links TRBV6-5 with TRBJ2-3; 7 bases match TRBD1. Germline CDR1 MNHEY, CDR2 SVGAGI. This CDR3 contains 15 residues. V lost 2 bases to trimming and J lost 2 bases; unmatched junction nucleotides: 4. The CDR3 region has the DNA TGTGCCAGCAGTTACAGGGGACAGATCACAGATACGCAGTATTTT. Translated, it gives CASSYRGQITDTQYF.

This clonotype has at least ten counts. The genes are TRBV6-2 or TRBV6-3 and TRBJ1-5; TRBD1 agrees at 8 bases. J gave up 9 bases and V 6 bases, and 7 bases lay outside the gene matches. Germline CDR1 and CDR2: MNHEY and SVGEGT. This CDR3 has 13 residues. Here the CDR3 reads CASRLQGARPQHF. The CDR3 coding sequence is TGTGCCAGCAGGTTGCAGGGGGCAAGGCCCCAGCATTTT.

The sample holds a few counts of this clonotype. The chain couples TRBV7-3 to TRBJ1-1; D not certain. CDR3 length: 13 amino acids. The V gene lost 3 bases and the J gene lost 2 bases, with 7 bases spanning the gap. Germline-derived CDR1 and CDR2 are SGHTA and FQGTGA. The CDR3 nucleotides read TGTGCCAGCAGCTTCTTGGTAAACACTGAAGCTTTCTTT. Its protein product is CASSFLVNTEAFF.

The table lists this clonotype with many counts. V usage is TRBV29-1 and J usage is TRBJ1-2, with 7 bases lining up with TRBD1. V was clipped by 1 base and J by 5 bases; unmatched bases: 10. Per germline, CDR1 SQVTM and CDR2 ANQGSEA. The CDR3 is made up of 15 amino acids. CDR3 protein: CSVEGSGDSKYGYTF. CDR3 coding DNA: TGCAGCGTTGAAGGTTCTGGGGACAGTAAATATGGCTACACCTTC.

At least ten counts were recorded for this clonotype. The chain combines TRBV20-1 with TRBJ1-5, with D tentatively TRBD1 (6 bases). The V gene lost 7 bases and the J gene lost 4 bases, with 14 bases spanning the gap. This CDR3 is built from 13 residues. Germline V gives CDR1 DFQATT, CDR2 SNEGSKA (reference sequence). The chain's CDR3 is CSEARGSNQPQHF. As DNA, the CDR3 is TGCAGTGAGGCCAGGGGATCTAATCAGCCCCAGCATTTT.

There are many counts of this clonotype. The V gene is TRBV5-1, the J gene TRBJ2-1; TRBD2 agrees at 10 bases. Trimming removed 4 bases from V and 0 bases from J; junction bases left unmatched: 4. There are 16 residues in the CDR3. The germline gives CDR1 SGHRS, CDR2 YFSETQ. This chain's CDR3 is CASSLLAGGSYNEQFF. The CDR3 coding sequence is TGCGCCAGCAGCCTTTTAGCGGGGGGCTCCTACAATGAGCAGTTCTTC.

This clonotype appeared many times. A read error may account for a junction end that differs from germline. The chain is built from TRBV5-1 and TRBJ2-1; 8 bases are a match to TRBD2. Germline lookup yields CDR1 SGHRS and CDR2 YFSETQ. The CDR3 has 15 amino acids. The CDR3 DNA sequence: TGCGCCAGCAGGCCCGCGGGGGGCCGTTACAATGAACAGTTCTTC. Amino acid sequence: CASRPAGGRYNEQFF.

This clonotype was recorded at least ten times. The chain is built from TRBV7-2 and TRBJ1-1; D is unclear. V lost 1 base and J 0 bases, leaving 9 bases between the germline ends. CDR1 and CDR2 (germline): SGHTA, FQGNSA. The CDR3 length is 15 residues. The CDR3 is CASSLDPVMNTEAFF. CDR3 DNA: TGTGCCAGCAGCTTAGACCCGGTAATGAACACTGAAGCTTTCTTT. The full variable domain, with the rest looked up from reference TRBV7-2 and TRBJ1-1, is GAGVSQSPSNKVTEKGKDVELRCDPISGHTALYWYRQSLGQGLEFLIYFQGNSAPDKSGLPSDRFSAERTGGSVSTLTIQRTQQEDSAVYLCASSLDPVMNTEAFFGQGTRLTVV.

This clonotype was observed at least ten times. The rearrangement joins TRBV20-1 to TRBJ1-5, with TRBD1 matching 10 bases. CDR1 and CDR2 (germline): DFQATT, SNEGSKA (reference sequence). V lost 6 bases to trimming and J lost 5 bases; unmatched junction nucleotides: 4. This CDR3 contains 13 residues. The CDR3 region is CSARQGAYQPQHF. CDR3 DNA sequence: TGCAGTGCCAGACAGGGGGCGTATCAGCCCCAGCATTTT.

In its sample, this clonotype was seen many times. The chain joins TRBV6-5 to TRBJ2-7, with D possibly called TRBD1 or TRBD2 (7 bases each). The CDR3 runs 14 residues. The germline V and J ends were trimmed by 2 bases and 6 bases, with 14 bases remaining between them. Germline-derived CDR1 and CDR2 are MNHEY and SVGAGI. Here the CDR3 reads CASSYQGEGAEQYF. DNA of the CDR3: TGTGCCAGCAGTTACCAGGGGGAGGGGGCCGAGCAGTACTTC.

This clonotype was counted many times. CDR3 region: CASSSGGGGIDYGYTF. CDR3 DNA sequence: TGCGCCAGCAGCTCAGGCGGAGGGGGTATAGACTATGGCTACACCTTC. The chain combines TRBV5-1 with TRBJ1-2, with TRBD1 as a possible D gene (6 bases). V lost 3 bases and J lost 3, with 18 bases in between. CDR1 and CDR2 from the germline V gene are SGHRS and YFSETQ. The CDR3 spans 16 residues.

This clonotype was seen ten or more times. This chain links TRBV12-3 or TRBV12-4 with TRBJ2-3; possible D gene TRBD2, 5 bases. V lost 3 bases to trimming and J lost 9 bases, with 16 bases between them. The CDR3 consists of 14 residues. The CDR3 reads CASSFQLAQKTQYF. The CDR3 region has the DNA TGTGCCAGCAGTTTCCAGCTAGCACAAAAAACGCAGTATTTT.

There are many counts of this clonotype. The V gene is TRBV25-1, the J gene TRBJ2-7, with D possibly being TRBD1 or TRBD2 (5 bases each). CDR1 is MGHDK and CDR2 is SYGVNS in the germline V gene. V lost 0 bases to trimming and J lost 3 bases, with 15 bases between them. CDR3 length: 16 residues. The CDR3 coding sequence is TGTGCCAGCAGTGAATATCCCGGGACGGGGAACTACGAGCAGTACGTC. Translation gives CASSEYPGTGNYEQYV.

This clonotype has ten or more counts. The chain carries TRBV12-3 or TRBV12-4 and TRBJ1-1, with D uncertain. Trimming removed 6 bases from V and 6 bases from J, with 14 bases in between. This CDR3 spans 13 amino acids. The CDR3 sequence is CASSRRTAAEAFF. For the CDR3, the DNA is TGTGCCAGCAGCCGGAGGACGGCGGCTGAAGCTTTCTTT.

This clonotype was seen more than once but under ten times. The rearrangement joins TRBV19 to TRBJ2-7; weak D call: TRBD1 (5 bases). With 5 bases removed from V and 4 bases from J, the gap between germline ends came to 12 bases. The CDR3 sequence is 13 residues long. CDR1 is LNHDA and CDR2 is SQIVND in the germline V gene (reference sequence). CDR3 nucleotide sequence: TGTGCCAGTAGTCAAGGGGCGCATTACGAGCAGTACGTC. This encodes CASSQGAHYEQYV.

This clonotype was recorded many times. The chain joins TRBV7-6 to TRBJ2-2; 13 bases align to TRBD2. V dropped 3 bases and J dropped 1; count of bases not matched to a gene: 2. The CDR3 is made up of 17 amino acids. Germline assignment: CDR1 SGHVS and CDR2 FNYEAQ. Here the CDR3 DNA reads TGTGCCAGCAGCTTTCGACTAGCGGGGGGGAACACCGGGGAGCTGTTTTTT. It is translated as CASSFRLAGGNTGELFF.

The table lists this clonotype with many counts. The CDR3 region is CASRGQSRQPQHF. In nucleotides, the CDR3 is TGTGCCAGCAGGGGACAGTCTCGGCAGCCCCAGCATTTT. This sequence joins TRBV2 and TRBJ1-5, with TRBD1 matching over 7 bases. Germline assignment: CDR1 SNHLY and CDR2 FYNNEI. CDR3 length equals 13 residues. The V segment lost 6 bases and the J segment 7 bases; nucleotides outside the gene matches: 6.

This clonotype was observed a handful of times. The chain carries TRBV12-3 or TRBV12-4 and TRBJ2-2; the match to TRBD2 covers 13 bases. The CDR3 totals 15 residues. V was clipped by 7 bases and J by 5 bases; unmatched bases: 4. CDR3 residues: CASKLAGGRTGELFF. CDR3 DNA sequence: TGTGCCAGCAAACTAGCGGGGGGGCGTACCGGGGAGCTGTTTTTT.

There are many counts of this clonotype. The chain uses TRBV7-3 and TRBJ2-3; 10 nucleotides align to TRBD1. The CDR3 consists of 15 residues. The germline gives CDR1 SGHTA, CDR2 FQGTGA. J was trimmed by 4 bases and V by 5 bases; bases with no gene match: 6. In DNA, the CDR3 is TGTGCCAGCAGCAGACGGACAGGGGGGCCAGATACGCAGTATTTT. Translating it yields CASSRRTGGPDTQYF.

The V and J genes are TRBV9 and TRBJ2-3; no definite D call. The CDR3 contains 13 residues. Trimming removed 1 base at V and 0 bases at J, with 3 bases between. Germline V CDR1 and CDR2: SGDLS, YYNGEE. As DNA, the CDR3 is TGTGCCAGCAGCGTAACTAGCACAGATACGCAGTATTTT. Its translation: CASSVTSTDTQYF.

This clonotype was found many times. The chain recombines TRBV10-2 with TRBJ2-3; 12 bases map to TRBD2. Germline V CDR1 and CDR2: WSHSY, SAAADI. The V gene end was trimmed by 4 bases and the J gene end by 0 bases; junction bases not matched to a gene: 8. The CDR3 has 18 residues. This CDR3 reads CASSVLAGGKASTDTQYF. The CDR3 nucleotides read TGCGCCAGCAGTGTACTAGCGGGGGGTAAAGCTAGCACAGATACGCAGTATTTT.

This clonotype showed up many times. This chain connects TRBV6-5 to TRBJ1-2; 8 bases are a match to TRBD1. Germline trimming cut 2 bases from V and 4 bases from J; bases unmatched to any gene: 6. Germline assignment: CDR1 MNHEY and CDR2 SVGAGI. The CDR3 is 15 amino acids. The CDR3 DNA reads TGTGCCAGCAGTTACACCCGCGGACAGGGCTATGGCTACACCTTC. It encodes CASSYTRGQGYGYTF.